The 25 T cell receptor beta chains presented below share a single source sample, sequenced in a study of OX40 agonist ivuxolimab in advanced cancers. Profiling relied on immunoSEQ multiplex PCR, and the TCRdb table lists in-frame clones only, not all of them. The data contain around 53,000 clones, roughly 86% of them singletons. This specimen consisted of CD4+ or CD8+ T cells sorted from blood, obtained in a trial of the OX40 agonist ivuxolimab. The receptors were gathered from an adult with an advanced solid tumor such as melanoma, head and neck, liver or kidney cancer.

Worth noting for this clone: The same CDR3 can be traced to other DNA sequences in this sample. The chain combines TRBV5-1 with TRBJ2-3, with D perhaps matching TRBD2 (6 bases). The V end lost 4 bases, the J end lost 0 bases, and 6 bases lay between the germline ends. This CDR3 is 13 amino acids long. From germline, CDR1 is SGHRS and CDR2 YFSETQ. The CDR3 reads CASSGGSTDTQYF. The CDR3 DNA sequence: TGCGCCAGCAGCGGGGGGAGCACAGATACGCAGTATTTT.

The CDR3 reads CASSLDGRPTNGYTF. For the CDR3, the DNA is TGTGCCAGCAGCTTAGATGGCAGGCCAACTAATGGCTACACCTTC. V is TRBV7-2 and J is TRBJ1-2; D gene ambiguous. V lost 1 base to trimming and J lost 6 bases, with 15 bases between them. Germline V gene lookup returns CDR1 SGHTA and CDR2 FQGNSA. This CDR3 comprises 15 residues.

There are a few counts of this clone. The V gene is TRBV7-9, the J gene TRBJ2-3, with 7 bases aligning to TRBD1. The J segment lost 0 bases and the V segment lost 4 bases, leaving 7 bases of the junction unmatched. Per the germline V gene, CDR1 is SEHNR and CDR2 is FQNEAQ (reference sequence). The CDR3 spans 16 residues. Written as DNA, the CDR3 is TGTGCCAGCAGCTCCTCGGACAGGCCTAGCACAGATACGCAGTATTTT. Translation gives CASSSSDRPSTDTQYF. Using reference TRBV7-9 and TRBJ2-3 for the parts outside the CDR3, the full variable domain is DTGVSQNPRHKITKRGQNVTFRCDPISEHNRLYWYRQTLGQGPEFLTYFQNEAQLEKSRLLSDRFSAERPKGSFSTLEIQRTEQGDSAMYLCASSSSDRPSTDTQYFGPGTRLTVL.

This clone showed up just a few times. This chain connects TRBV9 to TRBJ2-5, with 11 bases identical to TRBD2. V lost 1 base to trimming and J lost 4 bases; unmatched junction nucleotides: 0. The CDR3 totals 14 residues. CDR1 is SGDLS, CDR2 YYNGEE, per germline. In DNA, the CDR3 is TGTGCCAGCAGCGTACTAGCGGGAGGAGAGACCCAGTACTTC. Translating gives CASSVLAGGETQYF. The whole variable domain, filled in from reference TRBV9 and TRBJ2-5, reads DSGVTQTPKHLITATGQRVTLRCSPRSGDLSVYWYQQSLDQGLQFLIQYYNGEERAKGNILERFSAQQFPDLHSELNLSSLELGDSALYFCASSVLAGGETQYFGPGTRLLVL.

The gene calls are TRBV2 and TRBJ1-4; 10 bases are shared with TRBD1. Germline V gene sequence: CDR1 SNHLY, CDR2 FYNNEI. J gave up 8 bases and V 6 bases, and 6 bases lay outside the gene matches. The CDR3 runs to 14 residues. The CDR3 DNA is TGTGCCAGCAGCGCAGACAGGGGGCAAGAAAAACTGTTTTTT. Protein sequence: CASSADRGQEKLFF.

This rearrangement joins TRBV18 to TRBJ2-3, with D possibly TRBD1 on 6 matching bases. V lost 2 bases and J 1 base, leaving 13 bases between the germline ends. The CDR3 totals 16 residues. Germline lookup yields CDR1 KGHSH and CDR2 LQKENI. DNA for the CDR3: TGTGCCAGCTCACCATTGGGGCAGGGGCGCACAGATACGCAGTATTTT. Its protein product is CASSPLGQGRTDTQYF.

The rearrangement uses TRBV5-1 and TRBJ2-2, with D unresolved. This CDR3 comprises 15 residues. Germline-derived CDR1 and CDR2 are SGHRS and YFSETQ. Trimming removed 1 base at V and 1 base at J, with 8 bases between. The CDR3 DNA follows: TGCGCCAGCAGCTTGTCAGTAGGGAACACCGGGGAGCTGTTTTTT. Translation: CASSLSVGNTGELFF. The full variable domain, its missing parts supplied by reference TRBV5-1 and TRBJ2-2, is KAGVTQTPRYLIKTRGQQVTLSCSPISGHRSVSWYQQTPGQGLQFLFEYFSETQRNKGNFPGRFSGRQFSNSRSEMNVSTLELGDSALYLCASSLSVGNTGELFFGEGSRLTVL.

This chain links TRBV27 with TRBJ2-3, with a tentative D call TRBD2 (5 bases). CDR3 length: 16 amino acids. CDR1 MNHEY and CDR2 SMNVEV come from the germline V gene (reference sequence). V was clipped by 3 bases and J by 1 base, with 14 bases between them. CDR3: CASSFAAARGTDTQYF. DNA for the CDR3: TGTGCCAGCAGTTTTGCAGCGGCCCGGGGCACAGATACGCAGTATTTT.

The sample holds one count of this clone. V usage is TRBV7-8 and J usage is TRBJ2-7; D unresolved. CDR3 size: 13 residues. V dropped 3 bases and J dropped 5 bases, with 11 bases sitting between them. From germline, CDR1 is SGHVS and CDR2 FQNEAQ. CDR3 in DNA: TGTGCCAGCAGCTTGTACGCCGTCCACGAGCAGTACTTC. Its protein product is CASSLYAVHEQYF.

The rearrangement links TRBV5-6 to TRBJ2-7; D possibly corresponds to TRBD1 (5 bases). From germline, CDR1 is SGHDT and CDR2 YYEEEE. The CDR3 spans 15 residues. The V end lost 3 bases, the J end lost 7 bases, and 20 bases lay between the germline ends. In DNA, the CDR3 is TGTGCCAGCAGCTCGCCGGACAATTTCGTTAGAGAGCAGTACTTC. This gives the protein CASSSPDNFVREQYF.

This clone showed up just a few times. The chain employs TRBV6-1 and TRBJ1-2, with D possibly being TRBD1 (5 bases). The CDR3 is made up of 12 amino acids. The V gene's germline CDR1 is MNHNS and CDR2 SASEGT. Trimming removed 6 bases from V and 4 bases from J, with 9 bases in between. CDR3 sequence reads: CASRPGIYGYTF. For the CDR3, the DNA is TGTGCCAGCAGGCCAGGGATCTATGGCTACACCTTC.

The CDR3 nucleotides are TGTGCCAGCTCACCCCTAGCACACATTGAGCAGTTCTTC. As protein: CASSPLAHIEQFF. The chain combines TRBV18 with TRBJ2-1; the D gene is possibly TRBD2 (5 bases). CDR1 and CDR2 from the germline V gene are KGHSH and LQKENI. This CDR3 spans 13 amino acids. V was clipped by 3 bases and J by 9 bases, with 12 bases between them.

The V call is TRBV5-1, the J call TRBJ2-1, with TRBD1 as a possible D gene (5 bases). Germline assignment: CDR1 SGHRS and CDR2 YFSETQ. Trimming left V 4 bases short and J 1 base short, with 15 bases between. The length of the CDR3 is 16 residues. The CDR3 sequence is CASSPPGHRSYNEQFF. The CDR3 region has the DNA TGCGCCAGCAGCCCTCCAGGCCACAGGTCCTACAATGAGCAGTTCTTC.

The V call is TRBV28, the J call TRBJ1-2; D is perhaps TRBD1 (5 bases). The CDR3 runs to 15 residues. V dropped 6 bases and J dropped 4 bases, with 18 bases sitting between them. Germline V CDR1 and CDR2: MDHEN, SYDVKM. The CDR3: CASRPNPGRTYGYTF. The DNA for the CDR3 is TGTGCCAGCAGACCGAACCCGGGACGGACCTATGGCTACACCTTC.

DNA for the CDR3: TGCGCCAGCAGCTTGGGGGCGGTGAACACCGGGGAGCTGTTTTTT. Its protein product is CASSLGAVNTGELFF. The chain is built from TRBV5-1 and TRBJ2-2; D not resolved. Between the trimmed V and J ends, which lost 0 bases and 1 base, there was a span of 7 bases. The CDR3 has 15 residues. In germline, CDR1 is SGHRS, CDR2 YFSETQ.

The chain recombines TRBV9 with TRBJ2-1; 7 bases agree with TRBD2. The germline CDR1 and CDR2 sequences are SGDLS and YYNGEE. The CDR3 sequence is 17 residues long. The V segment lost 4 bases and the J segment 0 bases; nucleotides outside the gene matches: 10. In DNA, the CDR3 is TGTGCCAGCAGCCCCCCCTGGGGCGGGAGCTCCTACAATGAGCAGTTCTTC. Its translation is CASSPPWGGSSYNEQFF.

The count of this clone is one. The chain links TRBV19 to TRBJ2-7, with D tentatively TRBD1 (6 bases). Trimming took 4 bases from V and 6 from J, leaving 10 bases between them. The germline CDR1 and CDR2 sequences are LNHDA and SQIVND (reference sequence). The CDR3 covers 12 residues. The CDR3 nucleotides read TGTGCCAGTAGTAGGATCAGGGGCGAGCAGTACTTC. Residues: CASSRIRGEQYF.

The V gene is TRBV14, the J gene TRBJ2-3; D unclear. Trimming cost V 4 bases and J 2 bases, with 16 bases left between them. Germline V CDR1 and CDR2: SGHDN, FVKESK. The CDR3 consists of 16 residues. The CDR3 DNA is TGTGCCAGCAGCCCCAGGAGTTTCCGTAACACAGATACGCAGTATTTT. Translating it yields CASSPRSFRNTDTQYF.

The CDR3 spells CASSLRTSGYNEQFF. The CDR3 region has the DNA TGTGCCAGCAGCTTAAGGACTAGCGGCTACAATGAGCAGTTCTTC. The chain carries TRBV11-1 and TRBJ2-1, with 10 bases identical to TRBD2. V dropped 2 bases and J dropped 3; count of bases not matched to a gene: 1. The CDR3 sequence is 15 residues long. Germline V CDR1 and CDR2: SGHAT, FQDESV (reference sequence).

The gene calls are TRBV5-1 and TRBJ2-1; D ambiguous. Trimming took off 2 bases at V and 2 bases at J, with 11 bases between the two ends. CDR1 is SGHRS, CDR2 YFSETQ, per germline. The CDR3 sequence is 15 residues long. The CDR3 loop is CASSLSPVPYNEQFF. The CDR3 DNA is TGCGCCAGCAGCTTATCACCCGTCCCCTACAATGAGCAGTTCTTC.

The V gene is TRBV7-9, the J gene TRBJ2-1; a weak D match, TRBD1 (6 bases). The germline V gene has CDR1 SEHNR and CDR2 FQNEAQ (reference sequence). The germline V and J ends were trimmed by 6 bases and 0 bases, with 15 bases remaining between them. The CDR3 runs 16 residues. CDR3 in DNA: TGTGCCAGCAGACGGGACACCTTGAGCTCCTACAATGAGCAGTTCTTC. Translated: CASRRDTLSSYNEQFF.

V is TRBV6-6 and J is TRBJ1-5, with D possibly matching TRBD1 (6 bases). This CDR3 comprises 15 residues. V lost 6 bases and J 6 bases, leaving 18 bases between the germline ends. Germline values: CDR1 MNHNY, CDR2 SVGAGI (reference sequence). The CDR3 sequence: CASRPLTGSSQPQHF. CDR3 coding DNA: TGTGCCAGCAGGCCGCTGACAGGTTCTAGTCAGCCCCAGCATTTT.

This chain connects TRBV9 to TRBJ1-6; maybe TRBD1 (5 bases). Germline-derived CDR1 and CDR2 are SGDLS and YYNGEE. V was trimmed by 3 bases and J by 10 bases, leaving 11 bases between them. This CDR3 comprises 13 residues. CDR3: CASSARDESPLHF. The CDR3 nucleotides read TGTGCCAGCAGCGCACGGGACGAATCACCCCTCCACTTT.

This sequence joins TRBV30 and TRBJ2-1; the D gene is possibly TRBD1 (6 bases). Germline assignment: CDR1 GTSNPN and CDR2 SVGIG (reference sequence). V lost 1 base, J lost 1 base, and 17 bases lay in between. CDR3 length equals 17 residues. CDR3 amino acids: CAWSAVTADSSYNEQFF. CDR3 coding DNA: TGTGCCTGGAGTGCCGTTACAGCGGACAGTTCCTACAATGAGCAGTTCTTC.

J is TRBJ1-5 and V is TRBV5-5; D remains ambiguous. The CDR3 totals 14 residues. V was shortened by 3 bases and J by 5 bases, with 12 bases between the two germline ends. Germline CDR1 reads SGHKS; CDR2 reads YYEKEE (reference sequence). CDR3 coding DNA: TGTGCCAGCAGCTCGACGGGCATATATCAGCCCCAGCATTTT. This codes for CASSSTGIYQPQHF.